This T cell receptor beta chain was sequenced for a study of tumor-infiltrating lymphocytes in primary liver carcinoma. Using a constant-region primer together with ProtoScript II reverse transcriptase, TCR beta cDNA was made from approximately 500 ng of total RNA. Slightly modified ARM-PCR, run as three nested multiplex PCR rounds, produced the TCR beta libraries. TCRdb analysed the multiplex PCR reads with MiXCR anew, one entry per CDR3 protein. The sample records 180,000 or so distinct CDR3 sequences, 60% being singletons. Researchers drew blood RNA from unsorted whole blood and extracted germline DNA as well. The sequence was collected from a man aged 40-55 years with primary liver carcinoma and hepatitis B virus infection. Specimen: peripheral blood.

The CDR3 is CASSPAGLAGDEQYF. CDR3 DNA sequence: TGTGCCAGCAGCCCCGCGGGACTAGCGGGAGACGAGCAGTACTTC. V usage is TRBV7-9 and J usage is TRBJ2-7, with 14 bases fitting TRBD2. CDR3 size: 15 residues. Germline V lookup: CDR1 SEHNR, CDR2 FQNEAQ (reference sequence). V lost 5 bases to trimming and J lost 5 bases; unmatched junction nucleotides: 5.